A single sample is the source of the 15 T cell receptor beta chains below, sequenced in a study of cytomegalovirus exposure and HLA in healthy donors. Assay: immunoSEQ multiplex PCR; the TCRdb copy retains only in-frame clones and omits some. Of fewer than 200,000 clones in the sample, 85% to 90% are singletons; the top ten hold under 13%. The sample consisted of PBMCs. All receptors come from a woman between 18 and 30 years old in good health and CMV-seropositive.

This clone was detected once. The gene calls are TRBV7-3 and TRBJ1-1; 7 nucleotides match TRBD1. Germline CDR1 is SGHTA and CDR2 is FQGTGA. The CDR3 length is 13 residues. Germline trimming cut 6 bases from V and 3 bases from J; bases unmatched to any gene: 4. CDR3 DNA: TGTGCCAGCAGTTCACAGGGGTACACTGAAGCTTTCTTT. Amino acid sequence: CASSSQGYTEAFF. The variable domain in full, with the rest retrieved from reference TRBV7-3 and TRBJ1-1, is GAGVSQTPSNKVTEKGKYVELRCDPISGHTALYWYRQSLGQGPEFLIYFQGTGAADDSGLPNDRFFAVRPEGSVSTLKIQRTERGDSAVYLCASSSQGYTEAFFGQGTRLTVV.

The V gene is TRBV11-1, the J gene TRBJ2-7, with D unclear. CDR3 size: 15 residues. Germline CDR1 and CDR2: SGHAT and FQDESV (reference sequence). Trimming pared 5 bases from V and 2 bases from J, leaving 16 bases between. The CDR3 spells CASSPPRHSTYEQYF. CDR3 coding DNA: TGTGCCAGCAGCCCCCCCCGACATTCCACCTACGAGCAGTACTTC.

This chain links TRBV12-5 with TRBJ2-3, with D maybe TRBD1 (5 bases). This CDR3 is 13 amino acids long. CDR1 and CDR2 (germline): LGHNT, FRNRAP. V lost 7 bases to trimming and J lost 1 base, with 9 bases between them. The CDR3, as DNA: TGTGCTAGTGTCAAGACAGGCACAGATACGCAGTATTTT. Protein: CASVKTGTDTQYF.

The gene calls are TRBV6-5 and TRBJ2-2; no definite D call. Trimming stripped 6 bases from V and 5 bases from J, with 10 bases between. Looked up from germline, CDR1 is MNHEY and CDR2 is SVGAGI. This CDR3 has 13 residues. CDR3 DNA: TGTGCCAGCAGGCCAGTGAGGACCGGGGAGCTGTTTTTT. Protein product: CASRPVRTGELFF.

The V call is TRBV6-1, the J call TRBJ1-1; 8 bases match TRBD1. This CDR3 is built from 13 residues. The V and J ends lost 6 bases and 3 bases, in that order; junction bases with no gene match: 3. CDR1 and CDR2 (germline): MNHNS, SASEGT. CDR3 DNA sequence: TGTGCCAGCAGGGACAGGGAGTACACTGAAGCTTTCTTT. This codes for CASRDREYTEAFF.

This sequence joins TRBV19 and TRBJ2-4, with D tentatively TRBD1 (6 bases). This CDR3 is 18 amino acids long. Per germline, CDR1 LNHDA and CDR2 SQIVND (reference sequence). V was shortened by 1 base and J by 4 bases, with 20 bases between the two germline ends. CDR3 nucleotide sequence: TGTGCCAGTAGTATAGGATGGCAGGGGCCAATAACTAAAAACATTCAGTACTTC. This sequence encodes CASSIGWQGPITKNIQYF.

This clone has a single count. The J gene is TRBJ1-3, the V gene TRBV6-1; no definite D call. Germline V gene lookup returns CDR1 MNHNS and CDR2 SASEGT. The V end was cut by 6 bases, the J end by 0 bases, with 12 bases between. CDR3 length: 15 residues. The chain's CDR3 is CASSPGYFSGNTIYF. The CDR3 bases are TGTGCCAGCAGCCCCGGTTATTTCTCTGGAAACACCATATATTTT.

As DNA, the CDR3 is TGTGCCAGCAGCCGAATAACAGGGTCGTCTGGAAACACCATATATTTT. This gives the protein CASSRITGSSGNTIYF. The J gene is TRBJ1-3, the V gene TRBV11-1, with D possibly matching TRBD1 (6 bases). The CDR3 is 16 residues long. Trimming cost V 5 bases and J 1 base, with 15 bases left between them. The germline gives CDR1 SGHAT, CDR2 FQDESV (reference sequence).

The chain couples TRBV6-5 to TRBJ2-7, with 12 positions matching TRBD1. V was clipped by 5 bases and J by 5 bases; unmatched bases: 1. The CDR3 has 13 residues. Per the germline V gene, CDR1 is MNHEY and CDR2 is SVGAGI. The CDR3 region has the DNA TGTGCCAGCAGTCGGGACAGGGGGCACGAGCAGTACTTC. Amino acids: CASSRDRGHEQYF.

In its sample, this clone was seen a few times. This chain links TRBV28 with TRBJ2-5; tentatively, D is TRBD1 (6 bases). Germline assignment: CDR1 MDHEN and CDR2 SYDVKM. The CDR3 loop spans 11 amino acids. Trimming left V 8 bases short and J 3 bases short, with 7 bases between. CDR3 nucleotides: TGTGCCAGCCCAGGGGAAGAGACCCAGTACTTC. Protein product: CASPGEETQYF.

The V and J genes are TRBV5-1 and TRBJ2-7, with D perhaps TRBD1 (5 bases). The length of the CDR3 is 15 residues. The germline V gene encodes CDR1 SGHRS and CDR2 YFSETQ. V dropped 4 bases and J dropped 0 bases, with 14 bases sitting between them. For the CDR3, the DNA is TGCGCCAGCAGCCCATCTAGGACATACTCCTACGAGCAGTACTTC. Translation gives CASSPSRTYSYEQYF.

This chain joins TRBV6-5 and TRBJ1-3; D not resolved. Germline V gene sequence: CDR1 MNHEY, CDR2 SVGAGI. This CDR3 is built from 14 residues. V was pared by 6 bases and J by 6 bases, with 15 bases between. The CDR3 coding sequence is TGTGCCAGCAGCCCCCTAGGACTTGTAAACACCATATATTTT. Its translation: CASSPLGLVNTIYF.

On this clone: This specimen includes other DNA sequences encoding the same CDR3. This chain connects TRBV29-1 to TRBJ2-1; TRBD2 aligns across 10 bases. Germline-derived CDR1 and CDR2 are SQVTM and ANQGSEA. The CDR3 runs to 14 residues. V lost 6 bases and J lost 6; bases outside the gene matches: 8. CDR3: CSVLLAGQLNEQFF. Written as DNA, the CDR3 is TGCAGCGTCTTACTAGCGGGACAACTCAATGAGCAGTTCTTC.

V usage is TRBV6-1 and J usage is TRBJ2-2, with TRBD2 matching over 16 bases. CDR1 MNHNS and CDR2 SASEGT come from the germline V gene. The CDR3 runs 16 residues. The V gene end was trimmed by 3 bases and the J gene end by 6 bases; junction bases not matched to a gene: 1. CDR3: CASSEGLAGGAGELFF. CDR3 nucleotides: TGTGCCAGCAGTGAGGGACTAGCGGGAGGGGCCGGGGAGCTGTTTTTT.

The J gene is TRBJ2-7, the V gene TRBV25-1; D is ambiguous. V lost 4 bases and J 1 base, leaving 11 bases between the germline ends. The CDR3 is 14 amino acids. In germline, CDR1 is MGHDK, CDR2 SYGVNS. The CDR3 DNA reads as TGTGCCAGCAGTGCTTCTGGCACATCCTACGAGCAGTACTTC. Encoded protein: CASSASGTSYEQYF.